A selection of T cell receptor beta chains follows, all from one sample in a study of breast tumors, draining lymph nodes, adjacent tissues. A single record per CDR3 protein comes from TCRdb applying MiXCR to the multiplex PCR reads. The data contain roughly 80,000 distinct CDR3 sequences, roughly 19% of them singletons. Sequenced material: axillary lymph node tissue. Every receptor here comes from a female donor with breast cancer. Some clones in this sample may be carry-over from other donors' samples. Each CDR3 is given with its conserved first and last residue. Fields, in order: CDR3 protein, CDR3 DNA, clone size, J gene, D gene, V gene. The D gene is left open where the match is weak. The size entry is marked missing in some rows and otherwise reads once, few, many or a size class.

CDR3: CASSPTAYNEQFF
DNA: TGCGCCAGCAGCCCGACAGCCTACAATGAGCAGTTCTTC
size: many
J: TRBJ2-1
D: -
V: TRBV5-1

CDR3: CASSQEGTGGGEQYF
DNA: TGTGCCAGCAGCCAAGAGGGTACTGGGGGGGGGGAGCAGTACTTC
size: many
J: TRBJ2-7
D: TRBD2
V: TRBV4-2

CDR3: CANRTQKVVTGYAF
DNA: TGTGCCAACAGGACCCAAAAGGTTGTTACTGGCTACGCCTTC
size: once
J: TRBJ1-2
D: -
V: TRBV2

CDR3: CASTVDRGRTGELFF
DNA: TGTGCCAGTACCGTTGACAGGGGGCGAACCGGGGAGCTGTTTTTT
size: few
J: TRBJ2-2
D: TRBD1
V: TRBV19

CDR3: CASSLPNEKLFF
DNA: TGTGCCAGCAGCTTACCTAATGAAAAACTGTTTTTT
size: many
J: TRBJ1-4
D: -
V: TRBV7-9

CDR3: CSARDPLVGQGSGEQYF
DNA: TGCAGTGCTAGAGACCCCCTCGTAGGACAGGGGTCAGGGGAGCAGTACTTC
size: many
J: TRBJ2-7
D: TRBD1
V: TRBV20-1

CDR3: CASSPEVGWPQHF
DNA: TGTGCCAGCTCACCAGAGGTCGGCTGGCCCCAGCATTTT
size: -
J: TRBJ1-5
D: -
V: TRBV18

CDR3: CASSNRDTGELFF
DNA: TGTGCCAGCTCAAACAGGGATACCGGGGAGCTGTTTTTT
size: -
J: TRBJ2-2
D: -
V: TRBV18

CDR3: CASSEGGGYEQYF
DNA: TGCGCCAGCAGTGAGGGCGGGGGTTACGAGCAGTACTTC
size: many
J: TRBJ2-7
D: TRBD2
V: TRBV10-1

CDR3: CAWNLSGTTIYF
DNA: TGTGCCTGGAACCTCTCTGGAACCACCATATATTTT
size: -
J: TRBJ1-3
D: -
V: TRBV30

CDR3: CASRSQGSYNEQFF
DNA: TGTGCCAGCAGATCACAGGGTTCCTACAATGAGCAGTTCTTC
size: -
J: TRBJ2-1
D: -
V: TRBV6-2/TRBV6-3

CDR3: CASSLGASTDTQYF
DNA: TGTGCCAGCAGTTTGGGGGCTAGCACAGATACGCAGTATTTT
size: many
J: TRBJ2-3
D: -
V: TRBV28

CDR3: CASSQGFRENRYEQYF
DNA: TGTGCCAGCAGCCAGGGGTTCCGGGAGAATAGGTACGAGCAGTACTTC
size: few
J: TRBJ2-7
D: -
V: TRBV3-1

CDR3: CASSASGTGGGEKLFF
DNA: TGTGCCAGCAGCGCTAGCGGGACGGGAGGAGGGGAAAAACTGTTTTTT
size: many
J: TRBJ1-4
D: -
V: TRBV9

CDR3: CASSVRGQTYNEQFF
DNA: TGTGCCAGCAGCGTACGGGGACAGACCTACAATGAGCAGTTCTTC
size: many
J: TRBJ2-1
D: TRBD1
V: TRBV7-3

CDR3: CASSLRLAGADTQYF
DNA: TGTGCCAGCAGCTTACGGCTAGCGGGGGCAGATACGCAGTATTTT
size: many
J: TRBJ2-3
D: TRBD2
V: TRBV7-3

CDR3: CASGTKDETYEQYF
DNA: TGTGCTAGTGGTACCAAAGACGAAACCTACGAGCAGTACTTC
size: few
J: TRBJ2-7
D: -
V: TRBV12-5

CDR3: CAIRLTGETEAFF
DNA: TGTGCCATCAGACTGACAGGGGAAACTGAAGCTTTCTTT
size: -
J: TRBJ1-1
D: TRBD1
V: TRBV10-3

CDR3: CASSRLGLAGAVTGELFF
DNA: TGTGCCAGCAGCCGGCTCGGACTAGCGGGGGCTGTCACCGGGGAGCTGTTTTTT
size: -
J: TRBJ2-2
D: TRBD2
V: TRBV11-2

CDR3: CASSLAGGSTDTQYF
DNA: TGCGCCAGCAGCTTGGCGGGAGGGAGCACAGATACGCAGTATTTT
size: many
J: TRBJ2-3
D: TRBD2
V: TRBV5-1

CDR3: CASSLYRAGTDTQYF
DNA: TGTGCCAGCAGCTTGTACAGGGCGGGCACAGATACGCAGTATTTT
size: many
J: TRBJ2-3
D: -
V: TRBV5-5

CDR3: CSARGRSGNYEQYF
DNA: TGCAGTGCTAGAGGGCGTAGCGGCAACTACGAGCAGTACTTC
size: many
J: TRBJ2-7
D: -
V: TRBV20-1

CDR3: CASSLLSTDTQYF
DNA: TGTGCCAGCAGTTTATTGAGCACAGATACGCAGTATTTT
size: few
J: TRBJ2-3
D: -
V: TRBV27

CDR3: CASSPGLAGLDEQYF
DNA: TGTGCCAGCAGCCCCGGACTAGCGGGTTTAGACGAGCAGTACTTC
size: many
J: TRBJ2-7
D: TRBD2
V: TRBV6-1

CDR3: CASSRTSGLNEQFF
DNA: TGTGCCAGCAGTAGGACTAGCGGGCTCAATGAGCAGTTCTTC
size: many
J: TRBJ2-1
D: TRBD2
V: TRBV6-1

CDR3: CASGLEAWFWPSKYEQYF
DNA: TGTGCCAGCGGCTTAGAGGCGTGGTTTTGGCCCAGCAAATACGAACAGTACTTC
size: -
J: TRBJ2-7
D: -
V: TRBV7-9

CDR3: CASSLGAGVGTGELFF
DNA: TGTGCCAGCAGCTTGGGAGCGGGAGTGGGAACCGGGGAGCTGTTTTTT
size: many
J: TRBJ2-2
D: TRBD2
V: TRBV5-4

CDR3: CATRGGRHGELFF
DNA: TGTGCCACTAGGGGCGGGAGACACGGGGAGCTGTTTTTT
size: -
J: TRBJ2-2
D: TRBD2
V: TRBV28

CDR3: CASSHRTGQETQYF
DNA: TGCGCCAGCAGCCACCGGACAGGGCAAGAGACCCAGTACTTC
size: few
J: TRBJ2-5
D: TRBD1
V: TRBV4-1

CDR3: CASSWTGGTKNIQYF
DNA: TGTGCCAGCAGTTGGACAGGGGGAACCAAAAACATTCAGTACTTC
size: -
J: TRBJ2-4
D: TRBD1
V: TRBV6-2/TRBV6-3

CDR3: CASSQDFYEQYF
DNA: TGTGCCAGCAGCCAAGATTTCTACGAGCAGTACTTC
size: many
J: TRBJ2-7
D: -
V: TRBV3-1

CDR3: CASSLDQERSVEQFF
DNA: TGTGCCAGCAGCTTAGATCAGGAGAGGTCGGTTGAGCAGTTCTTC
size: many
J: TRBJ2-1
D: -
V: TRBV11-2

CDR3: CASRLWGDTQYF
DNA: TGTGCCAGCAGGCTCTGGGGAGATACGCAGTATTTT
size: many
J: TRBJ2-3
D: -
V: TRBV6-2/TRBV6-3

CDR3: CASHGTSGYEQYF
DNA: TGTGCCAGCCACGGGACTAGCGGATACGAGCAGTACTTC
size: many
J: TRBJ2-7
D: TRBD2
V: TRBV6-2/TRBV6-3

CDR3: CASSLRAHEKRSNEQFF
DNA: TGTGCCAGCAGCTTAAGGGCCCATGAAAAACGAAGCAATGAGCAGTTCTTC
size: many
J: TRBJ2-1
D: -
V: TRBV7-3

CDR3: CASSSRRRAGKDNEQFF
DNA: TGTGCCAGCAGCTCCAGGAGGCGAGCGGGAAAGGATAATGAGCAGTTCTTC
size: many
J: TRBJ2-1
D: TRBD2
V: TRBV7-2

CDR3: CATSRGRGQGNDEQYF
DNA: TGTGCCACCAGCAGAGGGAGGGGACAGGGGAACGACGAGCAGTACTTC
size: many
J: TRBJ2-7
D: TRBD1
V: TRBV15

CDR3: CASGAGQGTAAQYF
DNA: TGTGCTAGTGGTGCCGGACAGGGTACGGCTGCGCAGTATTTT
size: many
J: TRBJ2-3
D: TRBD1
V: TRBV12-5

CDR3: CASSGRATTGELFF
DNA: TGCGCCAGCAGCGGGAGGGCCACGACCGGGGAGCTGTTTTTT
size: many
J: TRBJ2-2
D: TRBD2
V: TRBV5-1

CDR3: CSARGSGTGEGYEQYF
DNA: TGCAGTGCTAGAGGATCCGGGACAGGAGAAGGCTACGAGCAGTACTTC
size: many
J: TRBJ2-7
D: TRBD1
V: TRBV20-1

CDR3: CASSPGRDSSYEQYF
DNA: TGTGCCAGCAGCCCAGGCAGGGACAGCTCCTACGAGCAGTACTTC
size: many
J: TRBJ2-7
D: TRBD1
V: TRBV4-2

CDR3: CSARERVTYEQYF
DNA: TGCAGTGCTAGAGAAAGGGTTACCTACGAGCAGTACTTC
size: many
J: TRBJ2-7
D: -
V: TRBV20-1

CDR3: CASSEGERVTGELFF
DNA: TGCGCCAGCAGTGAAGGTGAAAGGGTCACCGGGGAGCTGTTTTTT
size: many
J: TRBJ2-2
D: -
V: TRBV10-2

CDR3: CASSFGTGLPSGANVLTF
DNA: TGTGCCAGCAGTTTCGGGACAGGCCTCCCCTCTGGGGCCAACGTCCTGACTTTC
size: few
J: TRBJ2-6
D: TRBD1
V: TRBV6-5

CDR3: CSATRDRNQPQHF
DNA: TGCAGTGCAACCCGGGACAGAAATCAGCCCCAGCATTTT
size: many
J: TRBJ1-5
D: TRBD1
V: TRBV20-1

CDR3: CATSVGNQPQHF
DNA: TGTGCCACCAGCGTTGGAAATCAGCCCCAGCATTTT
size: many
J: TRBJ1-5
D: -
V: TRBV15

CDR3: CSVEVEGYTF
DNA: TGCAGCGTTGAAGTGGAGGGCTACACCTTC
size: many
J: TRBJ1-2
D: -
V: TRBV29-1

CDR3: CASRSQGMGNQPQHF
DNA: TGTGCCAGCAGGTCACAGGGTATGGGCAATCAGCCCCAGCATTTT
size: many
J: TRBJ1-5
D: -
V: TRBV12-3/TRBV12-4

CDR3: CASKEASTDTQYF
DNA: TGTGCCAGCAAGGAGGCTAGCACAGATACGCAGTATTTT
size: many
J: TRBJ2-3
D: -
V: TRBV6-6

CDR3: CSARDRAGGPYEQYF
DNA: TGCAGTGCTAGAGATAGGGCAGGGGGCCCCTACGAGCAGTACTTC
size: many
J: TRBJ2-7
D: TRBD1
V: TRBV20-1

CDR3: CASSFSPASTDTQYF
DNA: TGTGCCAGCAGCTTCTCGCCAGCTAGCACAGATACGCAGTATTTT
size: many
J: TRBJ2-3
D: -
V: TRBV11-2